This record concerns one T cell receptor beta chain sequence. Its antigen is unidentified. Before sequencing, viral peptide pools were used by the ViraFEST assay to expand antigen-specific CD4+ T cells. The authors isolated CD4+ T cells after ten to eleven days of culture. Negative nucleocapsid antibody tests before and after vaccination confirmed no previous SARS-CoV-2 infection. PBMC were cultured at around 2 million per well with 10 IU/ml IL-2 and about 9.5 ug/ml peptides. This entry is derived from a study of vaccination effects on CD4 cells after COVID-19. At the level of the study: Two doses of BNT162b2 or mRNA-1273 vaccine were administered to participants.

Generated by immunoSEQ multiplex PCR, the TCRdb table keeps only in-frame clones and is missing some. The sample has some 31,000 clones; around 73% are singletons. Germline values: CDR1 MNHEY, CDR2 SMNVEV (reference sequence). Deletions cut 3 bases from V and 8 bases from J, with 13 bases between. The CDR3 loop spans 13 amino acids. The specimen comprised CD4+ T cells from PBMCs cultured with HCoV-OC43 spike peptides, sampled before COVID-19 vaccination. Subset of the sample: HCoV-OC43 spike overlapping peptide pool stimulation. V and J are TRBV27 and TRBJ1-2, with D possibly being TRBD1 (5 bases). This TCR derives from a human donor who received a COVID-19 vaccine. The CDR3 nucleotides read TGTGCCAGCAGTTTGAAGGGGACTCAGGGCTACACCTTC. This codes for CASSLKGTQGYTF.